These T cell receptor beta chains were read from a single sample in a study of blood T cell repertoires in COVID-19. Assay used: immunoSEQ multiplex PCR; TCRdb lists only in-frame clones, some missing. The table records fewer than 250,000 clones, around 86% of them present only once. The sample taken for sequencing was PBMCs or T cells enriched from blood (not recorded which). The receptors were sampled from a woman in her 40s with acute COVID-19. CDR3s include the opening cysteine and the closing phenylalanine or tryptophan.

TRBV27	TRBJ2-5	CASRRGETQYF
TRBV28	TRBJ1-4	CASSTWTGGANEKLFF
TRBV12-3/TRBV12-4	TRBJ2-1	CASKPDSNNEQFF
TRBV10-3	TRBJ2-7	CAISDRVGGSHEQYF
TRBV30	TRBJ2-1	CAWRSQGNEQFF
TRBV19	TRBJ2-6	CASSKGQASGANVLTF
TRBV18	TRBJ2-7	CASSPGLASEQYF
TRBV4-1	TRBJ2-7	CASSAGTSGSYEQYF
TRBV28	TRBJ1-1	CASSLGGEAFF
TRBV14	TRBJ2-2	CASSRVGAGELFF
TRBV6-5	TRBJ2-7	CASRTGQRPPNEQYF
TRBV3-1/TRBV3-2	TRBJ2-1	CASSQDLTAGEQFF
TRBV7-8	TRBJ2-3	CASSAPTTSGRATDTQYF
TRBV3-1/TRBV3-2	TRBJ1-5	CASSVKGGNQPQHF
TRBV7-6	TRBJ2-7	CASSLALAGVSYEQYF
TRBV5-1	TRBJ1-2	CASSPDRLDYGYTF
TRBV15	TRBJ2-1	CATSSRGLGISDEQFF
TRBV2	TRBJ1-5	CASKSENNQPQHF